This is a list of T cell receptor beta chains from one sample in a study of T cells after yellow fever vaccination. TCRdb re-derived calls from the 5' RACE reads in MiXCR, one entry per CDR3 protein. Here the sample spans some 320,000 distinct CDR3 sequences, around 10% being singletons. This specimen consisted of CD4+ T cells sorted from PBMCs, obtained 45 days after the yellow fever booster vaccination. These TCRs come from a man aged 18 to 30 who received the YFV17D yellow fever vaccine. The CDR3 runs from the conserved cysteine through the conserved F or W. A D gene is named only where the DNA matches it firmly. Clone size is not always given. Where it is, it says once, few, many or a class for expanded clones.

>once|TRBJ1-1|TRBV2|.
TGTGCCGGCGGGGCAGCCACTGAAGCTTTCTTT
CAGGAATEAFF
>many|TRBJ1-5|TRBV21-1|.
TGTGCCAGCAGCACGAAACAGGGGAAGGAGATTCAGCCCCAGCATTTT
CASSTKQGKEIQPQHF
>many|TRBJ1-6|TRBV6-2/TRBV6-3|TRBD1
TGTGCCAGCAGTCGACAGGGATTCGCCGATAGAGATTCACCCCTCCACTTT
CASSRQGFADRDSPLHF
>.|TRBJ2-3|TRBV6-2/TRBV6-3|.
TGTGCCAGCACTCCCATGAGCACAGATACGCAGTATTTT
CASTPMSTDTQYF
>.|TRBJ2-3|TRBV10-1|TRBD2
TGCGCCAGGGTCCCCCAGCGGGGATACCATACGCAGTATTTT
CARVPQRGYHTQYF
>many|TRBJ1-1|TRBV18|.
TGTGCCAGCTCACTAAACAGGGATAGGAACACTGAAGCTTTCTTT
CASSLNRDRNTEAFF
>many|TRBJ1-1|TRBV4-1|TRBD1
TGCGCCAGCAGCCCTGGGACAGGGACCATGAACACTGAAGCTTTCTTT
CASSPGTGTMNTEAFF
>few|TRBJ1-2|TRBV3-1|.
TGTGCCAGCAGCCAAGACAATGGAGCTAACTATGGCTACACCTTC
CASSQDNGANYGYTF
>few|TRBJ1-1|TRBV5-1|TRBD1
TGCGCCAGCAGCTTGGGGACAGGTTACACTGAAGCTTTCTTT
CASSLGTGYTEAFF
>.|TRBJ1-6|TRBV11-2|.
TGTGCCAGCAGCCTAAACTGGGGCTCTGATTCACCCCTCCACTTT
CASSLNWGSDSPLHF
>many|TRBJ2-4|TRBV12-3/TRBV12-4|.
TGTGCCAGCACCCCCGCTCCGCTAGCCAAAAACATTCAGTACTTC
CASTPAPLAKNIQYF
>few|TRBJ2-7|TRBV12-3/TRBV12-4|.
TGTGCCAGCAGAGCCGGGCGAGGCCGCGAGCAGTACTTC
CASRAGRGREQYF
>.|TRBJ1-2|TRBV2|TRBD1
TGTGCCAGCAGTGAATCCTGGACAGGGTGGGACTATGGCTACACCTTC
CASSESWTGWDYGYTF
>.|TRBJ1-6|TRBV12-3/TRBV12-4|.
TGTGCCAGCCAGGGTAGGGTAGATTCACCCCTCCACTTT
CASQGRVDSPLHF
>few|TRBJ1-2|TRBV6-5|.
TGTGCCAGCAGGGGCTGGGCTAACTATGGCTACACCTTC
CASRGWANYGYTF
>medium-sized|TRBJ1-5|TRBV10-1|.
TGCGCCAGCAATTCGAGGCCCCCCGAAGGCAATCAGCCCCAGCATTTT
CASNSRPPEGNQPQHF
>many|TRBJ2-1|TRBV5-1|TRBD1
TGCGCCAGCGGCACGGGACAGGGGTCGCAAGAGCAGTTCTTC
CASGTGQGSQEQFF
>.|TRBJ1-1|TRBV5-1|.
TGCGCCAGCAGCTTGGTCGGGGGATTCGACACTGAAGCTTTCTTT
CASSLVGGFDTEAFF
>.|TRBJ2-1|TRBV7-3|TRBD2
TGTGCCAGCAGCTTAAGGGCGGGGGGGCAGTATGAGCAGTTCTTC
CASSLRAGGQYEQFF
>few|TRBJ2-3|TRBV4-1|TRBD2
TGCGCCAGCAGCCAAGATCCCAGCGGGGGGGGAGATACGCAGTATTTT
CASSQDPSGGGDTQYF
>many|TRBJ1-5|TRBV18|TRBD1
TGTGCCAGCTCACCCCGAGCCGGACAGGGGGCTAGCAATCAGCCCCAGCATTTT
CASSPRAGQGASNQPQHF
>.|TRBJ2-2|TRBV19|.
TGTGCCAGTGAAGTACAGGCGAACACCGGGGAGCTGTTTTTT
CASEVQANTGELFF
>.|TRBJ2-3|TRBV18|.
TGTGCCAGCTCACCGAACGTCGGTGGAGACTCTAGCACAGATACGCAGTATTTT
CASSPNVGGDSSTDTQYF